This entry describes one T cell receptor beta chain. What it recognizes is unknown. The CDR3 has 14 residues. From germline, CDR1 is SGHAT and CDR2 FQNNGV. Trimming pared 4 bases from V and 7 bases from J, leaving 13 bases between. A couple of CD3G-deficient patients had more severe autoimmunity; all had some. Regulatory (CD25-high CD127-low) and conventional (CD25-low CD127-high) CD4+ T cells were sorted separately. This sample was taken from a study of regulatory T cells. Study-level results: Hydrophobic residues at CDR3 positions 6 and 7 were enriched in conventional CD4+ T cells of CD3G-deficient patients. Patient repertoires had restricted TRB V-J pairs and skewed V and J usage, most in Tregs.

The primer mix had 52 TRBV and 13 TRBJ primers. Sequencing used immunoSEQ multiplex PCR; TCRdb keeps in-frame clones, though not all of them. The sample records 25,000 to 35,000 clones, 85% to 95% being singletons. The gene calls are TRBV11-2 and TRBJ2-2; D is unclear. The clonotype originates from a person aged 18 to 29 with CD3G deficiency. Material for sequencing was conventional CD4+ T cells sorted from blood. CDR3 sequence: CASSSGRLVGELFF. The CDR3 coding sequence is TGTGCCAGCAGCTCTGGACGCCTGGTCGGGGAGCTGTTTTTT.